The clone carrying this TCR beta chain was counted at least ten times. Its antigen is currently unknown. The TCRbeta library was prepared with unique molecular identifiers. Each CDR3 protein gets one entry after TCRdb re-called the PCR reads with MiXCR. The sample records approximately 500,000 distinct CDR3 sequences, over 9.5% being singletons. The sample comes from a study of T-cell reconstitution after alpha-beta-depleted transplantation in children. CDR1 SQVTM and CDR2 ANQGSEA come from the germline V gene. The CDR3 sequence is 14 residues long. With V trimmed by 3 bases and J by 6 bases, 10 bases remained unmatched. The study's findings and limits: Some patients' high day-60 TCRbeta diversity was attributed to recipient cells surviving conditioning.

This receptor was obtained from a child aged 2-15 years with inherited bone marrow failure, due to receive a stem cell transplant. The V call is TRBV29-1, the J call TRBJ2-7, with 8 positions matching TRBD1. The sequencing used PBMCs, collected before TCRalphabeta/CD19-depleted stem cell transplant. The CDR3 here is CSVDASGQGFEQYF. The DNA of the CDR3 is TGCAGCGTTGACGCAAGCGGACAGGGTTTCGAGCAGTACTTC.